This record looks at one T cell receptor beta chain sequence and its context. Its cognate antigen is unknown. A much larger clone is a single base away; this may be a read error. Sample time point: pre-sensitization, week 0. The treatment was: therapeutic diphenylcyclopropenone sensitization with weekly scalp DPC. Blood sampling preceded each patch test application. During construction of the library, unique molecular identifiers were attached to individual cDNA molecules for quantitative, reproducible TCR counting. TCRdb analysed the RACE reads with MiXCR anew, one entry per CDR3 protein. Of around 120,000 distinct CDR3 sequences in the sample, roughly 13% were seen once. The data belong to a study of human T cells and chemical hapten exposure. Findings of the study overall: Expanded TCRs were compared with controls, and the expanded TCRs formed significantly more large CDR3 similarity clusters.

The specimen comprised whole blood, sampled in connection with sensitization to the hapten diphenylcyclopropenone (DPC). The receptor was isolated from a young woman with alopecia areata. Some clones in this sample may be carry-over from other donors' samples.

This chain's CDR3 is CSVGQGDSSQPRHF. As DNA, the CDR3 is TGCAGCGTCGGACAGGGGGATAGTAGTCAGCCCCGGCATTTT. V gene TRBV29-1 combines with J gene TRBJ1-5; 10 bases align to TRBD1. Per the germline V gene, CDR1 is SQVTM and CDR2 is ANQGSEA. The CDR3 is 14 amino acids.